This is a list of T cell receptor beta chains from one sample in a study of beta chain features in type 1 diabetes. Clones were sequenced by immunoSEQ multiplex PCR, and TCRdb holds only the in-frame ones, with some missing. The data show nearly 350,000 clones, 6.5% to 10% seen once. Sequencing was done on a sample of central memory CD4+ T cells from blood. All receptors come from a young woman in good health. Both conserved end residues are part of each CDR3. A D gene is named only where the DNA matches it firmly. Clone size is stated in some rows and not others, as once, few, many or a class when expanded.

j_call clone_size v_call d_call cdr3_aa cdr3_nt
TRBJ2-3 - TRBV5-4 TRBD1 CASSLPQGFTDTQYF TGTGCCAGCAGCTTGCCACAGGGGTTCACAGATACGCAGTATTTT
TRBJ2-4 - TRBV5-4 TRBD1 CASSLGTDRGGIQYF TGTGCCAGCAGCTTGGGCACAGACAGGGGCGGCATTCAGTACTTC
TRBJ2-7 few TRBV7-2 TRBD2 CASSFSSGLYEQYF TGTGCCAGCAGCTTTTCTAGCGGGCTCTACGAGCAGTACTTC
TRBJ2-1 - TRBV2 TRBD1 CASSRDRGDNEQFF TGTGCCAGTTCCAGGGACAGGGGCGACAATGAGCAGTTCTTC
TRBJ2-1 few TRBV13 - CASSRRADEQFF TGTGCCAGCAGCCGCAGGGCTGATGAGCAGTTCTTC
TRBJ2-5 - TRBV6-6 - CASSYSTGQETQYF TGTGCCAGCAGTTACTCGACAGGTCAAGAGACCCAGTACTTC
TRBJ2-3 few TRBV11-1 - CASSSRGHDTQYF TGTGCCAGCAGCTCGAGGGGCCACGATACGCAGTATTTT
TRBJ2-7 many TRBV25-1 - CASSEFGGSYEQYF TGTGCCAGCAGTGAATTTGGGGGTAGCTACGAGCAGTACTTC
TRBJ2-3 few TRBV7-2 - CASSFGPLRNTQYF TGTGCCAGCAGTTTTGGGCCGCTTAGGAATACGCAGTATTTT
TRBJ2-3 many TRBV6-5 - CASSYQGLATDTQYF TGTGCCAGCAGTTACCAAGGCTTGGCCACAGATACGCAGTATTTT
TRBJ2-5 few TRBV18 - CASSPFQGRSQETQYF TGTGCCAGCTCACCATTCCAGGGGAGAAGCCAAGAGACCCAGTACTTC
TRBJ2-2 few TRBV5-1 TRBD1 CASSRSTGAAKGELFF TGCGCCAGCAGCAGGTCCACAGGGGCCGCCAAGGGGGAGCTGTTTTTT
TRBJ2-5 few TRBV5-4 TRBD2 CASSQYIAGEIVETQYF TGTGCCAGCAGCCAATACATAGCGGGAGAAATTGTGGAGACCCAGTACTTC
TRBJ1-5 few TRBV4-3 - CASSQDRTSNQPQHF TGCGCCAGCAGCCAAGACAGGACTAGCAATCAGCCCCAGCATTTT
TRBJ1-5 few TRBV7-2 - CASSQGRASEGPQHF TGTGCCAGCAGCCAAGGAAGGGCTTCCGAGGGACCCCAGCATTTT
TRBJ2-3 - TRBV7-2 - CASSINPRSTDTQYF TGTGCCAGCAGCATCAACCCGAGGAGTACAGATACGCAGTATTTT
TRBJ2-7 few TRBV29-1 TRBD2 CSVGASGSMSFYEQYF TGCAGCGTTGGGGCTAGCGGGAGTATGAGTTTCTACGAGCAGTACTTC
TRBJ2-5 - TRBV2 - CASRWFGETQYF TGTGCCAGCCGCTGGTTTGGGGAGACCCAGTACTTC
TRBJ2-6 - TRBV2 - CATRPGQANSGANVLTF TGTGCCACCCGACCGGGACAAGCGAACTCTGGGGCCAACGTCCTGACTTTC
TRBJ2-1 - TRBV18 TRBD1 CASSQSRTGTGIYNEQFF TGTGCCAGCTCACAAAGCCGAACCGGGACAGGGATCTACAATGAGCAGTTCTTC
TRBJ2-1 few TRBV5-1 - CASSPGPSSYNEQFF TGCGCCAGCAGCCCTGGGCCGTCCTCCTACAATGAGCAGTTCTTC
TRBJ2-1 few TRBV7-2 - CASSLRRAAGNEQFF TGTGCCAGCAGCTTGCGACGTGCTGCCGGCAATGAGCAGTTCTTC
TRBJ2-1 medium-sized TRBV23-1 - CASSQSLGAGGDGYNEQFF TGCGCCAGCAGTCAATCCCTCGGGGCGGGCGGGGATGGATACAATGAGCAGTTCTTC
TRBJ2-7 - TRBV29-1 TRBD1 CSVLTGTGGPDEQYF TGCAGCGTCCTCACGGGGACAGGGGGCCCCGACGAGCAGTACTTC
TRBJ2-7 - TRBV29-1 - CSVGTDSYEQYF TGCAGCGTTGGGACAGACTCCTACGAGCAGTACTTC
TRBJ2-7 many TRBV4-3 - CASSQAPQGSGTSIKQYF TGCGCCAGCAGCCAAGCTCCTCAGGGGAGCGGGACTTCTATCAAGCAGTACTTC
TRBJ2-4 few TRBV5-6 - CASSLSSLSYAKNIQYF TGTGCCAGCAGCTTGTCATCGCTTTCTTACGCCAAAAACATTCAGTACTTC
TRBJ2-5 - TRBV28 TRBD2 CASSSIAGGETQYF TGTGCCAGCAGTTCGATAGCGGGAGGAGAGACCCAGTACTTC
TRBJ2-7 - TRBV7-9 - CASSPGLGQAYGEQYF TGTGCCAGCAGCCCGGGGTTGGGACAAGCCTACGGGGAGCAGTACTTC
TRBJ2-3 - TRBV6-5 - CASSAGLRPDTQYF TGTGCCAGCAGTGCGGGACTCCGCCCGGATACGCAGTATTTT
TRBJ2-5 - TRBV11-2 - CASSLTQRQETQYF TGTGCCAGCAGCCTCACGCAAAGACAAGAGACCCAGTACTTC
TRBJ2-1 - TRBV5-4 TRBD2 CASSLLKGTSDEQFF TGTGCCAGCAGCTTGCTTAAAGGGACTAGTGATGAGCAGTTCTTC
TRBJ1-1 few TRBV29-1 TRBD1 CSVDPRTGGTEAFF TGCAGCGTTGACCCCAGGACAGGGGGCACTGAAGCTTTCTTT
TRBJ2-1 few TRBV14 TRBD2 CASSQERGGLAAYNEQFF TGTGCCAGCAGCCAAGAAAGAGGTGGCCTAGCGGCTTACAATGAGCAGTTCTTC
TRBJ2-1 few TRBV7-2 TRBD1 CASSLAPGTDYNEQFF TGTGCCAGCAGCTTAGCGCCTGGGACAGACTACAATGAGCAGTTCTTC
TRBJ2-6 few TRBV15 TRBD2 CATSQGGTGANVLTF TGTGCCACCAGCCAGGGAGGGACTGGGGCCAACGTCCTGACTTTC
TRBJ2-1 few TRBV25-1 - CASSGTPGILFGEQFF TGTGCCAGCAGTGGGACACCGGGAATCCTTTTCGGGGAGCAGTTCTTC
TRBJ2-1 - TRBV2 - CASLGGDVHNEQFF TGTGCCAGCTTGGGGGGCGACGTACACAATGAGCAGTTCTTC
TRBJ2-2 few TRBV25-1 - CASSATLPNTGELFF TGTGCCAGCAGTGCGACCCTCCCGAACACCGGGGAGCTGTTTTTT
TRBJ2-1 - TRBV29-1 - CSVHASGGQWAAYNEQFF TGCAGCGTCCATGCCAGTGGGGGGCAGTGGGCGGCATACAATGAGCAGTTCTTC
TRBJ2-1 few TRBV7-2 - CASSLVGVPYNEQFF TGTGCCAGCAGCTTAGTTGGGGTACCCTACAATGAGCAGTTCTTC
TRBJ2-1 few TRBV7-2 TRBD2 CASSFESSGRNEQFF TGTGCCAGCAGCTTCGAATCTAGCGGGAGGAATGAGCAGTTCTTC
TRBJ2-3 - TRBV28 TRBD2 CASSGIGTSGIPDTQYF TGTGCCAGCAGTGGAATAGGGACTAGCGGGATTCCAGATACGCAGTATTTT
TRBJ1-1 - TRBV7-9 - CASSQDLLNTEAFF TGTGCCAGCAGCCAAGATCTTCTGAACACTGAAGCTTTCTTT
TRBJ2-3 - TRBV11-2 TRBD1 CASSSTPGQGVKVVDTQYF TGTGCCAGCAGCTCAACTCCGGGACAGGGGGTAAAAGTCGTTGATACGCAGTATTTT
TRBJ2-3 few TRBV18 - CASSPRRADTDTQYF TGTGCCAGCTCACCACGGCGAGCGGACACAGATACGCAGTATTTT
TRBJ2-3 few TRBV10-3 - CAISRASTTDTQYF TGTGCCATCAGTCGGGCCTCGACCACAGATACGCAGTATTTT
TRBJ2-7 few TRBV7-3 - CASSPGPGLSYEQYF TGTGCCAGCAGCCCGGGACCCGGCCTTTCCTACGAGCAGTACTTC
TRBJ2-5 - TRBV2 TRBD2 CAMTTSETSPGTQYF TGTGCCATGACGACTAGCGAAACCTCCCCGGGGACCCAGTACTTC
TRBJ1-2 - TRBV10-3 - CAISEPDGLNYGYTF TGTGCCATCAGTGAGCCGGACGGCCTTAACTATGGCTACACCTTC
TRBJ1-1 few TRBV18 TRBD1 CASSPDRELNTEAFF TGTGCCAGCTCACCAGACAGGGAACTCAACACTGAAGCTTTCTTT
TRBJ2-1 many TRBV5-8 TRBD1 CASSSGQYNEQFF TGTGCCAGCAGCTCGGGACAGTACAATGAGCAGTTCTTC
TRBJ2-5 many TRBV28 TRBD1 CASSFGSGTVQETQYF TGTGCCAGCAGTTTTGGGTCCGGGACAGTCCAAGAGACCCAGTACTTC
TRBJ2-2 many TRBV27 TRBD1 CASSRLGQENTGELFF TGTGCCAGCAGTAGATTGGGACAGGAAAACACCGGGGAGCTGTTTTTT
TRBJ1-5 few TRBV7-2 - CASSLGTGHKGNQPQHF TGTGCCAGCAGCTTAGGTACAGGCCATAAAGGCAATCAGCCCCAGCATTTT
TRBJ2-1 - TRBV10-3 - CATGGQNEQFF TGTGCCACTGGAGGACAAAATGAGCAGTTCTTC
TRBJ2-1 - TRBV19 - CASSSSGGRRNEQFF TGTGCCAGTAGTAGCTCGGGCGGCCGTAGGAATGAGCAGTTCTTC
TRBJ2-7 - TRBV7-8 - CASSLQGYEQYF TGTGCCAGCAGCCTCCAGGGGTACGAGCAGTACTTC
TRBJ1-4 few TRBV7-2 - CASSLPWVSEKLFF TGTGCCAGCAGCCTCCCTTGGGTTAGTGAAAAACTGTTTTTT
TRBJ2-3 few TRBV7-2 - CASSPPRWGTDTQYF TGTGCCAGCAGCCCACCTCGTTGGGGCACAGATACGCAGTATTTT